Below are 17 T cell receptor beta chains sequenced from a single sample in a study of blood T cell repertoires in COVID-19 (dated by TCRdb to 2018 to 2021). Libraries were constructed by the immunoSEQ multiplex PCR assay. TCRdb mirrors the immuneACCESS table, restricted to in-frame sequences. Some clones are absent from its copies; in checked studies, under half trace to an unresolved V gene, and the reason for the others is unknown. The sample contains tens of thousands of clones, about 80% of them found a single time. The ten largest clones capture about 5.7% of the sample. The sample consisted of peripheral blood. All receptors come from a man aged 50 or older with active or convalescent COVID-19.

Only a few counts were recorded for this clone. The CDR3 sequence: CASSLQKLFF. Written as DNA, the CDR3 is TGTGCCAGCAGCCTCCAAAAACTGTTTTTT. This chain uses TRBV27 with TRBJ1-4; D gene ambiguous. The ends were cut back, 6 bases at V and 9 bases at J, with 5 bases in the middle. CDR3 length: 10 residues. CDR1 and CDR2 (germline): MNHEY, SMNVEV (reference sequence). The entire variable domain, with the rest obtained from reference TRBV27 and TRBJ1-4, is as follows: EAQVTQNPRYLITVTGKKLTVTCSQNMNHEYMSWYRQDPGLGLRQIYYSMNVEVTDKGDVPEGYKVSRKEKRNFPLILESPSPNQTSLYFCASSLQKLFFGSGTQLSVL.

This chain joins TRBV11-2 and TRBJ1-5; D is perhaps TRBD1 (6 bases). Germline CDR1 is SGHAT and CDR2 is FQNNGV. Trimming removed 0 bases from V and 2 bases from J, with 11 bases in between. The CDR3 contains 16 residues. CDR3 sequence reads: CASSLEGRGGNQPQHF. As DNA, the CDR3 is TGTGCCAGCAGCTTAGAAGGCAGGGGAGGCAATCAGCCCCAGCATTTT.

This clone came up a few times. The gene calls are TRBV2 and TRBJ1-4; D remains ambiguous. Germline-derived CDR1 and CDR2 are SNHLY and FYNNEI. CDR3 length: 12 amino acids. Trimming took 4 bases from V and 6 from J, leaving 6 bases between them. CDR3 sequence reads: CASSVGYEKLFF. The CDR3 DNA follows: TGTGCCAGCAGTGTCGGGTATGAAAAACTGTTTTTT. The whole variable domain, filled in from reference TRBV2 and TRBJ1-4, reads EPEVTQTPSHQVTQMGQEVILRCVPISNHLYFYWYRQILGQKVEFLVSFYNNEISEKSEIFDDQFSVERPDGSNFTLKIRSTKLEDSAMYFCASSVGYEKLFFGSGTQLSVL.

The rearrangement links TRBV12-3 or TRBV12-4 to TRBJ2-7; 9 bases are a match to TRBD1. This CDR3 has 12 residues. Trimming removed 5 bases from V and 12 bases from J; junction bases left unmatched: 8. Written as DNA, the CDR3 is TGTGCCAGCAGTAGGGACAGGGTCCGGTGGTACTTC. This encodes CASSRDRVRWYF.

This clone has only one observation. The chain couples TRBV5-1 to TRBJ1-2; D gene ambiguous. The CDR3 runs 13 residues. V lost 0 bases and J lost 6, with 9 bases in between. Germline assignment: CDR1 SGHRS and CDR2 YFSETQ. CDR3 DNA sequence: TGCGCCAGCAGCTTGGGACCGAGCGATGGCTACACCTTC. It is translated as CASSLGPSDGYTF.

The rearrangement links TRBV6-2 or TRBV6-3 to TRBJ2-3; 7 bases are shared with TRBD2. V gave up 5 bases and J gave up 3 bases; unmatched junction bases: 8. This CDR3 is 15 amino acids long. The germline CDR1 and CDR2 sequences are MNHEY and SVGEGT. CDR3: CASSPSGEGTDTQYF. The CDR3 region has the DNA TGTGCCAGCAGTCCATCGGGGGAGGGAACAGATACGCAGTATTTT.

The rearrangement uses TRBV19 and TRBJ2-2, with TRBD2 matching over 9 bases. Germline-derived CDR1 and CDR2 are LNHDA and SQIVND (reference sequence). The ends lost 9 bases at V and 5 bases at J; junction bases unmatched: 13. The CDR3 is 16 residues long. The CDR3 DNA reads TGTGCCAGCAAGGTGGCGGGGGGGCTGACAACCGGGGAGCTGTTTTTT. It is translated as CASKVAGGLTTGELFF.

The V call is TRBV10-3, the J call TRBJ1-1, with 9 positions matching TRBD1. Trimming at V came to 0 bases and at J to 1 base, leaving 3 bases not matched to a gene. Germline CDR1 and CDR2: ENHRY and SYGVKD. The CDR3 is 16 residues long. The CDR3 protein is CAISESPGQGNTEAFF. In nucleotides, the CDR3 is TGTGCCATCAGTGAGTCGCCGGGACAGGGGAACACTGAAGCTTTCTTT.

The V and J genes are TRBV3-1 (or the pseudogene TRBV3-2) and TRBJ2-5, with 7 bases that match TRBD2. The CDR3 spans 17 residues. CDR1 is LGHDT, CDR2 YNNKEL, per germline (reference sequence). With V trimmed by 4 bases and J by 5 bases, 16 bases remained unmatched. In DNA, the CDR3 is TGTGCCAGCAGCCCTCTCGCGAGCGGGAAAAAGGGGGAGACCCAGTACTTC. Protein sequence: CASSPLASGKKGETQYF.

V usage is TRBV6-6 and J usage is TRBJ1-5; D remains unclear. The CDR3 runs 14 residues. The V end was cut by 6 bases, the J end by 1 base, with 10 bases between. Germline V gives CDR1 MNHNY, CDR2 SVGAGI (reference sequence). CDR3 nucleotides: TGTGCCAGCAGCCCAGGCAGGAGCAATCAGCCCCAGCATTTT. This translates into CASSPGRSNQPQHF.

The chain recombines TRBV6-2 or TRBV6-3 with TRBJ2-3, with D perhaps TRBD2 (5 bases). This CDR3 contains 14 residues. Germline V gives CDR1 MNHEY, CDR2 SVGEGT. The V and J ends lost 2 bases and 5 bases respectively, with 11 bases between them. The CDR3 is CASSYGGGRDTQYF. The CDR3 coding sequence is TGTGCCAGCAGTTACGGAGGAGGTAGAGATACGCAGTATTTT.

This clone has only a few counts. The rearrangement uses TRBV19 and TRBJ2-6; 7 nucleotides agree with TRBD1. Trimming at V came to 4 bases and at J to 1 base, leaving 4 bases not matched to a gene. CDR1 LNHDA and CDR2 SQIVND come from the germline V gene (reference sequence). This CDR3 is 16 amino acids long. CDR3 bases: TGTGCCAGTAGTAACCGACAGGGTTCTGGGGCCAACGTCCTGACTTTC. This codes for CASSNRQGSGANVLTF.

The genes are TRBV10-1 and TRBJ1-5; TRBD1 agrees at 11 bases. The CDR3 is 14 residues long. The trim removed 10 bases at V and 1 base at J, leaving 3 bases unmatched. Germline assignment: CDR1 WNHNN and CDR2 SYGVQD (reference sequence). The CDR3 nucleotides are TGCGCCAACGGGACAGGGGGAAGCAATCAGCCCCAGCATTTT. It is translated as CANGTGGSNQPQHF.

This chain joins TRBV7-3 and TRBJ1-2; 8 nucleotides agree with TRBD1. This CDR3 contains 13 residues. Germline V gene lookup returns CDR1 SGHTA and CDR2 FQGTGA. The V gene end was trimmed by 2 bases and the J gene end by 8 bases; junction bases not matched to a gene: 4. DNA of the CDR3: TGTGCCAGCAGCTTAGGACAGGGCTTGGGCTACACCTTC. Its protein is CASSLGQGLGYTF.

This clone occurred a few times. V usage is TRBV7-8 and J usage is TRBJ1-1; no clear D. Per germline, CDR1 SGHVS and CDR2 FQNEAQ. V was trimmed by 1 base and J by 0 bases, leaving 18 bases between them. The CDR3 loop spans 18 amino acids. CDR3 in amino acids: CASSLGGFSVLMNTEAFF. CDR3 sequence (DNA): TGTGCCAGCAGCTTAGGAGGGTTTTCGGTTCTCATGAACACTGAAGCTTTCTTT.

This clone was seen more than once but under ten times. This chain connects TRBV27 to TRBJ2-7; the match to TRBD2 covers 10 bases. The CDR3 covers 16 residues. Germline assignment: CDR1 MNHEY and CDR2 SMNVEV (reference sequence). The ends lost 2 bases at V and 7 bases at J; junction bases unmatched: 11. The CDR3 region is CASSLAGAGGSGEQYF. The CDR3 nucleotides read TGTGCCAGCAGTTTAGCGGGAGCGGGGGGGTCGGGGGAGCAGTACTTC.

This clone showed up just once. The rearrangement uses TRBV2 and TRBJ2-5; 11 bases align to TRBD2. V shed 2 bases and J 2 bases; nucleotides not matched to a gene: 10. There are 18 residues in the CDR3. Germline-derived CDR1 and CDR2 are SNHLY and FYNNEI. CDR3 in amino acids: CASSENPRLAGRQETQYF. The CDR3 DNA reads TGTGCCAGCAGTGAAAATCCCCGACTAGCGGGGCGTCAAGAGACCCAGTACTTC. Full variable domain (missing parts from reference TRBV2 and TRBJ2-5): EPEVTQTPSHQVTQMGQEVILRCVPISNHLYFYWYRQILGQKVEFLVSFYNNEISEKSEIFDDQFSVERPDGSNFTLKIRSTKLEDSAMYFCASSENPRLAGRQETQYFGPGTRLLVL.